This section outlines one T cell receptor (beta chain) sequence together with its context. Its cognate antigen is unknown. The junction and the germline gene differ at one end; a read error may be behind it. Next came a second PCR, run for roughly 6 to 11 cycles, which used a sample-barcoded 5' primer along with a J-beta primer mix. A tag from a template-switch adaptor with 12 random nucleotides marked each cDNA molecule. Each single sample gave us at least 2.5 million CDR3-containing paired-end reads. One entry per CDR3 protein results from TCRdb running MiXCR on the 5' RACE reads. Counted here are some 1.5 million distinct CDR3 sequences, 35% to 45% occurring once; the ten biggest clones make up more than 4%. Germline lookup yields CDR1 SQVTM and CDR2 ANQGSEA. CDR3 length equals 14 residues. These data come from a study of blood T cells in healthy people across ages. General study findings and limits: Conclusively comparing naive with antigen-experienced cells was impossible with unsorted PBMCs. Aged donors had fewer naive CD4+ cells and lower diversity than long-lived donors.

The source material was blood. The clonotype was recovered from a woman aged 18-30 years in good health. The chain carries TRBV29-1 and TRBJ2-7, with 12 nucleotides matching TRBD1. Here the CDR3 DNA reads TGCAGCGGCACCGGGACAGGGGGCTCCCACGAGCAGTACTTC. Amino acids: CSGTGTGGSHEQYF.